Detailed here is one T cell receptor beta chain. Its matching antigen is unknown. The source of the sample is a study of Ad26.COV2.S vaccination and SARS-CoV-2 variants. Study-wide context: The donor participated in the COV1001 trial, in its Ad26.COV2.S arm. Intramuscularly, Ad26.COV2.S was given either once or twice, 56 days apart. Overall study results and limits: It is possible that the TCR breadth and depth analyses underestimated the total T cell responses.

The germline V gene has CDR1 SGHVS and CDR2 FQNEAQ. V was clipped by 2 bases and J by 3 bases, with 11 bases between them. The CDR3 is 14 residues long. Sequencing was performed with immunoSEQ multiplex PCR; in TCRdb, only in-frame clones are kept and a portion is missing. The sample has roughly 400,000 clones, less than 95% seen once; the top ten hold roughly 3.9%. Treatment noted: around 19 received Ad26.COV2.S at low or high dose, single or two shots; 5 received placebo; per-sample allocation not given. Specimen acquisition occurred on day 63 following the initial vaccine or placebo injection. Based in Boston, the donor was an adult of 18-55 years.

The sequencing used peripheral blood, collected in a trial of Ad26.COV2.S vaccine versus placebo. The sequence came from a person aged 18-65 years who received the Ad26.COV2.S COVID-19 vaccine or a placebo. The genes are TRBV7-8 and TRBJ2-7; tentative D call: TRBD2 (6 bases). This CDR3 reads CASSLSSGVYEQYF. The CDR3 bases are TGTGCCAGCAGCTTATCGTCGGGGGTCTACGAGCAGTACTTC. Filled out from reference TRBV7-8 and TRBJ2-7, the complete variable domain reads GAGVSQSPRYKVAKRGQDVALRCDPISGHVSLFWYQQALGQGPEFLTYFQNEAQLDKSGLPSDRFFAERPEGSVSTLKIQRTQQEDSAVYLCASSLSSGVYEQYFGPGTRLTVT.